This TCR beta chain comes out of a study of blood T cell repertoires in COVID-19. Across 24 US areas, participants ranged in age from about 18 to 90 years. Here immunoSEQ multiplex PCR was the method, and the copy in TCRdb shows in-frame clones only, minus some. Of roughly 200,000 clones detected, under 90% appear once; the ten largest clones hold roughly 4%. The CDR3 has 15 amino acids. Germline trimming cut 7 bases from V and 3 bases from J; bases unmatched to any gene: 11. Germline V gives CDR1 LNHDA, CDR2 SQIVND (reference sequence). The receptor comes from a woman aged 25 to 39 with acute COVID-19. The sample comprised PBMCs or T cells enriched from blood (not recorded which). The chain links TRBV19 to TRBJ1-2; 7 positions match TRBD1. The CDR3 coding sequence is TGTGCCAGTATCCACGCCGGGCAGGGGGACTATGGCTACACCTTC. Translating gives CASIHAGQGDYGYTF. Together with reference TRBV19 and TRBJ1-2, the CDR3 gives the full variable domain: DGGITQSPKYLFRKEGQNVTLSCEQNLNHDAMYWYRQDPGQGLRLIYYSQIVNDFQKGDIAEGYSVSREKKESFPLTVTSAQKNPTAFYLCASIHAGQGDYGYTFGSGTRLTVV.